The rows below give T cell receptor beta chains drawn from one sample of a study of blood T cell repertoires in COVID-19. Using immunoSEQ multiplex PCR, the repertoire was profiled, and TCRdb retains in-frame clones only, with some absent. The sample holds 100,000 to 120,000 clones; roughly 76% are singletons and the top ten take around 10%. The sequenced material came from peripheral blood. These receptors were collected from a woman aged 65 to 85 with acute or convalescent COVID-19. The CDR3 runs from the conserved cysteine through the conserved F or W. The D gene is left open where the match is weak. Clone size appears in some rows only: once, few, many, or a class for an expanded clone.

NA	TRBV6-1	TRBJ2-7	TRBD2	TGTGCCAGCAGTGAAAAGCTCGGGACGGCGGGAGGGCTAAGTTCCTACGAGCAGTACTTC	CASSEKLGTAGGLSSYEQYF
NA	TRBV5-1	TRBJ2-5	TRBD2	TGCGCCAGCAGCTATAGACTAGCGGGGCGTCAAGAGACCCAGTACTTC	CASSYRLAGRQETQYF
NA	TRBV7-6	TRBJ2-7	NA	TGTGCCAGCAGCCCTGGGGGGACAGTGCAGTACTTC	CASSPGGTVQYF
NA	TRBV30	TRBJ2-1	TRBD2	TGTGCCTGGAGTGTAGTAGCGGGAGCTATCAATGAGCAGTTCTTC	CAWSVVAGAINEQFF
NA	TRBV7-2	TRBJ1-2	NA	TGTGCCAGCAGCTTAGGCAGGGAAACTAACTATGGCTACACCTTC	CASSLGRETNYGYTF
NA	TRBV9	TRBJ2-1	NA	TGTGCCAGCAGCGTAAACCCCCGGGATGAGCAGTTCTTC	CASSVNPRDEQFF
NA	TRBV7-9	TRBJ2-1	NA	TGTGCCAGCAGCCAGGCGGGATGGGGATGGATGTACAATGAGCAGTTCTTC	CASSQAGWGWMYNEQFF
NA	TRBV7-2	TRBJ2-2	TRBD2	TGTGCCAGCAGCTTACTTGCGGGAGATAACACCGGGGAGCTGTTTTTT	CASSLLAGDNTGELFF
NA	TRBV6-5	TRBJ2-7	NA	TGTGCCAGCAGTTACTCTGCAGGGACCTACGAGCAGTACTTC	CASSYSAGTYEQYF
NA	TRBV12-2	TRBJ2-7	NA	TGTGCAAGTCGCTTACGTCCAGACACCTACGAGCAGTACTTC	CASRLRPDTYEQYF
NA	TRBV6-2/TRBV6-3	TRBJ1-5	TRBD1	TGTGCCAGCAGTTCGATCAGGGGGCAGCCCCAGCATTTT	CASSSIRGQPQHF
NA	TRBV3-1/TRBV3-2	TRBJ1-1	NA	TGTGCCAGCAGCCAAGACAGGGAGGACGGGAAAGCTTTCTTT	CASSQDREDGKAFF
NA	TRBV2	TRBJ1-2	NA	TGTGCCAGCAGTCGCGACAGCTTCTATGGCTACACCTTC	CASSRDSFYGYTF
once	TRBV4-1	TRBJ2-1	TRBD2	TGCGCCAGCAGCCGAAAACTAGCGGTCAATGAGCAGTTCTTC	CASSRKLAVNEQFF
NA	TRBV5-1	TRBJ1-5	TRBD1	TGCGCCAGCAGCCCTGACGGACAGGACAATCAGCCCCAGCATTTT	CASSPDGQDNQPQHF
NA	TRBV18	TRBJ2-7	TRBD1	TGTGCCAGCCAGGGACAGGCTTACGAGCAGTACTTC	CASQGQAYEQYF
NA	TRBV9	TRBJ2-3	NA	TGTGCCAGCAGCGTTAGACAGGGCACAGATACGCAGTATTTT	CASSVRQGTDTQYF
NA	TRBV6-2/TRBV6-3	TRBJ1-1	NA	TGTGCCAGCAGCCCATGGGGGGGATATTGGAACACTGAAGCTTTCTTT	CASSPWGGYWNTEAFF
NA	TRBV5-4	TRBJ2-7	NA	TGTGCCAGCAGTCGGGTGGACACCTACGAGCAGTACTTC	CASSRVDTYEQYF
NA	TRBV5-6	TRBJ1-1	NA	TGTGCCAGCAGCCTGGCTGATGGGCGTGAAGCTTTCTTT	CASSLADGREAFF
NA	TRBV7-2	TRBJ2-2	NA	TGTGCCAGCAGATATACTAGCTCGGGCGGGGAGCTGTTTTTT	CASRYTSSGGELFF
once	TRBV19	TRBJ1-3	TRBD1	TGTGCCAGTACCCGACAGGGCGACGGAAACACCATATATTTT	CASTRQGDGNTIYF
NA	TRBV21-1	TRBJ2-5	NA	TGTGCCAGCAGCAAAGTTTCTAATGCTAGACAAGAGACCCAGTACTTC	CASSKVSNARQETQYF
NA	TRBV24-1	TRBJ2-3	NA	TGTGCCACCAGTGATTTTGAGGCAGATACGCAGTATTTT	CATSDFEADTQYF
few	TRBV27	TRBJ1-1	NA	TGTGCCAGCAGTTTTCTCGGGGGGCGTATGACTGAAGCTTTCTTT	CASSFLGGRMTEAFF
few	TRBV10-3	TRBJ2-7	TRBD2	TGTGCCACCGCGGGAGTTAGCGGGCCCCCCTACGAGCAGTACTTC	CATAGVSGPPYEQYF
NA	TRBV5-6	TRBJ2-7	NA	TGTGCCAGCAGCGCGGGACTTAATCTTGCCTACGAGCAGTACTTC	CASSAGLNLAYEQYF
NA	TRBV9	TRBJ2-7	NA	TGTGCCAGCAGCCCAGAGGGAGTCCTCTACGAGCAGTACTTC	CASSPEGVLYEQYF
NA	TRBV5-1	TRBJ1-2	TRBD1	TGCGCCAGCAGCGCGTGGACAGGGGGAGAAGGCTACACCTTC	CASSAWTGGEGYTF
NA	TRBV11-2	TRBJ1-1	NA	TGTGCCAGCAGCCCCCAAGGGGGTTTTGCTGAAGCTTTCTTT	CASSPQGGFAEAFF
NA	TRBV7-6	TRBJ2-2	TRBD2	TGTGCCAGCAGCATTACTAGCGGGGGCGGCACCGGGGAGCTGTTTTTT	CASSITSGGGTGELFF
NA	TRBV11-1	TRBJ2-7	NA	TGTGCCAGCAGCTTGGGCGTAGCCTACGAGCAGTACTTC	CASSLGVAYEQYF
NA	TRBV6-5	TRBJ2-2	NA	TGTGCCAGCAGTACATATTCAGGGCCGGGGGAGCTGTTTTTT	CASSTYSGPGELFF
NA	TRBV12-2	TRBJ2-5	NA	TGTGCAAGTCGCTCCGGACAGGGGAGAAAGACCCAGTACTTC	CASRSGQGRKTQYF
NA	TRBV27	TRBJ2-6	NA	TGTGCCAGCAGTCGAGGGATTGGGGCCAACGTCCTGACTTTC	CASSRGIGANVLTF
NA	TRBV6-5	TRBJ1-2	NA	TGTGCCAGCACCCGGGGGGCCCTAACGGCTGGCTACACCTTC	CASTRGALTAGYTF